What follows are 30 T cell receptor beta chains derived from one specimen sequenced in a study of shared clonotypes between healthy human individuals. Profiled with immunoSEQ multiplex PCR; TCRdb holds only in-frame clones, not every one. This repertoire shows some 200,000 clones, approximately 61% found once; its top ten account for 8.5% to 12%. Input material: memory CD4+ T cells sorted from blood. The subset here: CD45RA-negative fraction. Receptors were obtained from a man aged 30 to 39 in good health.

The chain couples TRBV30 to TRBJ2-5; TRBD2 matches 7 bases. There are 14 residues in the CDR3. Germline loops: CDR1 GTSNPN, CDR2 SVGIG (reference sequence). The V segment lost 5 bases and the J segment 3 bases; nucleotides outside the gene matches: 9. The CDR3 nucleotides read TGTGCCTGGCGTGGGACTACCAAAAAAGAGACCCAGTACTTC. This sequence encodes CAWRGTTKKETQYF.

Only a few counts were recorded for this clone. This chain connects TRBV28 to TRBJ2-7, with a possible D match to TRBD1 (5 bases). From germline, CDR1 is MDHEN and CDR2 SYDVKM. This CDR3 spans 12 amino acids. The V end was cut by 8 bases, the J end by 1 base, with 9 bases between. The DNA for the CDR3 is TGTGCCAGCTGTACAGGTTCCTACGAGCAGTACTTC. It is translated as CASCTGSYEQYF.

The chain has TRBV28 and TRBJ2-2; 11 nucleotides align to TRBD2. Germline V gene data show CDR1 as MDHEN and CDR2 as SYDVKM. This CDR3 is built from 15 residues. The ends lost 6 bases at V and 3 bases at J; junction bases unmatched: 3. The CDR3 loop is CASRSGLADTGELFF. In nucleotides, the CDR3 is TGTGCCAGCAGGTCGGGACTAGCGGACACCGGGGAGCTGTTTTTT.

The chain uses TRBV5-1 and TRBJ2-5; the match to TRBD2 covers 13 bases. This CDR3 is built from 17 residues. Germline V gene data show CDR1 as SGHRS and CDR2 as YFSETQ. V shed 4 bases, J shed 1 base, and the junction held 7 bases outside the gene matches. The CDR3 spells CASSLTGTSGAQETQYF. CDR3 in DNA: TGCGCCAGCAGCCTGACCGGGACTAGCGGGGCCCAAGAGACCCAGTACTTC.

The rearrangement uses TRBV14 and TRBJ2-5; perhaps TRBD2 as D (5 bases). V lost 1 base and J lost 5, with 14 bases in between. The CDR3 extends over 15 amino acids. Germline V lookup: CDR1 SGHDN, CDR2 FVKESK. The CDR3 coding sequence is TGTGCCAGCAGCCAAGTAGAAGGGAGTAGGGAGACCCAGTACTTC. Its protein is CASSQVEGSRETQYF.

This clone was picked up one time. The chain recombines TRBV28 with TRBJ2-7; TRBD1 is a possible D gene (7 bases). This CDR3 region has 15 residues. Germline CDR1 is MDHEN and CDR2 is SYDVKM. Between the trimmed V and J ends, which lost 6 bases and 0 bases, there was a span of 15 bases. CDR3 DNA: TGTGCCAGCAGCCCTAGGGGGGACAGCTCCTACGAGCAGTACTTC. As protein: CASSPRGDSSYEQYF.

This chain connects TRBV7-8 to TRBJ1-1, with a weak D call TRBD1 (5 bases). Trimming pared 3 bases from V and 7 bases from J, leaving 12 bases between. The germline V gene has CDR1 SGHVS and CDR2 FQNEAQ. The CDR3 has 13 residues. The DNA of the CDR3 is TGTGCCAGCAGCTTCGGTCTGGGGGGTGAAGCTTTCTTT. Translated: CASSFGLGGEAFF.

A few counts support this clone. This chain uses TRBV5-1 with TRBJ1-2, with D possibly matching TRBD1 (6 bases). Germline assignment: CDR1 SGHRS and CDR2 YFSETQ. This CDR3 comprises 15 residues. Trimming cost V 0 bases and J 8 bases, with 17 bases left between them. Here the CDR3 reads CASSLGTAAEGGYTF. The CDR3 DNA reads TGCGCCAGCAGCTTGGGGACAGCTGCGGAAGGAGGCTACACCTTC.

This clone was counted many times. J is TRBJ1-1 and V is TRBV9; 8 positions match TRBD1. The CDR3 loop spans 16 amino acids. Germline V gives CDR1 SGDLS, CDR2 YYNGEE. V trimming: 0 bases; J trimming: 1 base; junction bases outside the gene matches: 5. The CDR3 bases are TGTGCCAGCAGCGTAGGGGCAGGGGGCGGGAACACTGAAGCTTTCTTT. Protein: CASSVGAGGGNTEAFF. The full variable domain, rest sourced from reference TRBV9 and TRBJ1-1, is DSGVTQTPKHLITATGQRVTLRCSPRSGDLSVYWYQQSLDQGLQFLIQYYNGEERAKGNILERFSAQQFPDLHSELNLSSLELGDSALYFCASSVGAGGGNTEAFFGQGTRLTVV.

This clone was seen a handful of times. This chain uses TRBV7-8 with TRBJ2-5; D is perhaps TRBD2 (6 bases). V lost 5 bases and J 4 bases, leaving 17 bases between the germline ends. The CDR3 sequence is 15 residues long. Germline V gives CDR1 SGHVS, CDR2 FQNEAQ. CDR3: CASSPRTNKRETQYF. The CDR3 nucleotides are TGTGCCAGCAGCCCTCGGACTAATAAGAGAGAGACCCAGTACTTC.

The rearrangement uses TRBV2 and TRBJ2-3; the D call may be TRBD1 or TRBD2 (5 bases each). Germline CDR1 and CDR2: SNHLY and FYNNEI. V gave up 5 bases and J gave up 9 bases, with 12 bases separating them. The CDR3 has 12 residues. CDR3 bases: TGTGCCAGCAGTCTAACCGGGGCGACGCAGTATTTT. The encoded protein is CASSLTGATQYF.

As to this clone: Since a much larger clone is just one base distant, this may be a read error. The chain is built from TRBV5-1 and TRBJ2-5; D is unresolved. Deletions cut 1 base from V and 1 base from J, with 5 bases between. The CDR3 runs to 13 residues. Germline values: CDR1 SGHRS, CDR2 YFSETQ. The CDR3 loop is CASSLQPQETQYF. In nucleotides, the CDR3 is TGCGCCAGCAGCTTGCAGCCCCAAGAGACCCAGTACTTC.

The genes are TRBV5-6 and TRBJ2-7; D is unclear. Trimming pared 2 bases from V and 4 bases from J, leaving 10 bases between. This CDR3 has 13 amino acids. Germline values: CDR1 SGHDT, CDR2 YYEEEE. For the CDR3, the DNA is TGTGCCAGCAGCTTTGACAACCTTTACGAGCAGTACTTC. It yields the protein CASSFDNLYEQYF.

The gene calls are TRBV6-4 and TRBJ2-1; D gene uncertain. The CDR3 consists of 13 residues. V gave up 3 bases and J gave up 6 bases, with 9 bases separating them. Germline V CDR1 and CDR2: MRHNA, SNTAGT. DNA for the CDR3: TGTGCCAGCAGTGATTGGAAAGGCAATGAGCAGTTCTTC. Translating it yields CASSDWKGNEQFF.

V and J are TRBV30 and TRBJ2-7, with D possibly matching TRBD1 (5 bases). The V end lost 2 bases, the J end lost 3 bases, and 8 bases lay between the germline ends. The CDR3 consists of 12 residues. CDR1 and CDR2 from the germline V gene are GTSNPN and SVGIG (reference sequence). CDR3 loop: CAWSSGHYEQYF. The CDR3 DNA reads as TGTGCCTGGAGTTCAGGGCACTACGAGCAGTACTTC.

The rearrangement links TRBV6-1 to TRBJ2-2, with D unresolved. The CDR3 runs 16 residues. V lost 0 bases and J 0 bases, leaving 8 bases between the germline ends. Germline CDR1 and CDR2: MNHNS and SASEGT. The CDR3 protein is CASSEAMTTNTGELFF. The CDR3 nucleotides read TGTGCCAGCAGTGAAGCGATGACAACGAACACCGGGGAGCTGTTTTTT.

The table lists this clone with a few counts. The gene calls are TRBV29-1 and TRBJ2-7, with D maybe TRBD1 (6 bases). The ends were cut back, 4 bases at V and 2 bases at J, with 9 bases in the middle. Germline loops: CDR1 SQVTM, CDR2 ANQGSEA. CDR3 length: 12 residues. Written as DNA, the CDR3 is TGCAGCGTTGGGGGGCAGCCCTACGAGCAGTACTTC. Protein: CSVGGQPYEQYF.

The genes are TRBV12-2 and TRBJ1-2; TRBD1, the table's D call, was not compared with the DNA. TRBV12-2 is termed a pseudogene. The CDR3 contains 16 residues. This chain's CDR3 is CASLPLGQGHLEGYTF. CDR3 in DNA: TGTGCAAGTCTTCCCTTGGGGCAGGGGCATTTAGAGGGCTACACCTTC.

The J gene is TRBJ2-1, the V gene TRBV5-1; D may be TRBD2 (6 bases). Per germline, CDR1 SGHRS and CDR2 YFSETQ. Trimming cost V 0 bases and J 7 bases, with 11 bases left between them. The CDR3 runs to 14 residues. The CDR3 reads CASSLGGAWNEQFF. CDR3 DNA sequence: TGCGCCAGCAGCTTGGGCGGGGCTTGGAATGAGCAGTTCTTC.

The DNA of the CDR3 is TGTGCCAGCAGTTTATCAGAGACAGACTACGAGCAGTACTTC. Translating gives CASSLSETDYEQYF. The genes are TRBV28 and TRBJ2-7; maybe TRBD1 (5 bases). This CDR3 is built from 14 residues. V shed 1 base and J shed 3 bases, with 10 bases lying between them. CDR1 and CDR2 (germline): MDHEN, SYDVKM. Filled out from reference TRBV28 and TRBJ2-7, the complete variable domain reads DVKVTQSSRYLVKRTGEKVFLECVQDMDHENMFWYRQDPGLGLRLIYFSYDVKMKEKGDIPEGYSVSREKKERFSLILESASTNQTSMYLCASSLSETDYEQYFGPGTRLTVT.

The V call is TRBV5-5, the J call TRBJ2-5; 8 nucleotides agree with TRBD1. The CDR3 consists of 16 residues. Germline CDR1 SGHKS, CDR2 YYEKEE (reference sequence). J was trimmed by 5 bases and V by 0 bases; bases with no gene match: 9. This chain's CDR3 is CASSLANTGGGETQYF. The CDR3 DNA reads TGTGCCAGCAGCTTGGCCAACACAGGGGGTGGGGAGACCCAGTACTTC.

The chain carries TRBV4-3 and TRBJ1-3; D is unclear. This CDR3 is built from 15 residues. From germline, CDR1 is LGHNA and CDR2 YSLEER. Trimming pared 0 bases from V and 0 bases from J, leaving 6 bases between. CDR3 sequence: CASSQDVFSGNTIYF. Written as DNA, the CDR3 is TGCGCCAGCAGCCAAGATGTGTTCTCTGGAAACACCATATATTTT.

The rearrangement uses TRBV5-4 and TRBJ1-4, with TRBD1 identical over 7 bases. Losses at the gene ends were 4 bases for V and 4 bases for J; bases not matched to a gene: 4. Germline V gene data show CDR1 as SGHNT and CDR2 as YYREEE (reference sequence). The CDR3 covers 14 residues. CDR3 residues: CASSRDRVNEKLFF. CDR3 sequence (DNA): TGTGCCAGCAGCCGCGACAGGGTTAATGAAAAACTGTTTTTT.

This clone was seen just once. The CDR3 coding sequence is TGTGCCAGCAGCTTAGTTGGGGAGTTAAGGGGGAAAGAAGCTTTCTTT. Translation gives CASSLVGELRGKEAFF. J is TRBJ1-1 and V is TRBV7-6; the D gene is possibly TRBD1 (6 bases). V was cut by 1 base and J by 8 bases, with 20 bases left in between. The CDR3 covers 16 residues. Germline-derived CDR1 and CDR2 are SGHVS and FNYEAQ. Using reference TRBV7-6 and TRBJ1-1 for the parts outside the CDR3, the full variable domain is GAGVSQSPRYKVTKRGQDVALRCDPISGHVSLYWYRQALGQGPEFLTYFNYEAQQDKSGLPNDRFSAERPEGSISTLTIQRTEQRDSAMYRCASSLVGELRGKEAFFGQGTRLTVV.

CDR3: CAISGKDTQYF. CDR3 nucleotides: TGTGCCATCAGTGGAAAGGATACGCAGTATTTT. This sequence joins TRBV10-3 and TRBJ2-3, with unresolved D. This CDR3 has 11 amino acids. Per germline, CDR1 ENHRY and CDR2 SYGVKD. V lost 4 bases, J lost 6 bases, and 5 bases lay in between.

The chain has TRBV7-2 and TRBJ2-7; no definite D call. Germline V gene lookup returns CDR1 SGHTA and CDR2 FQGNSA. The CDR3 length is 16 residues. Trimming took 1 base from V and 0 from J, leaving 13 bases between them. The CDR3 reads CASSLGPLKSSYEQYF. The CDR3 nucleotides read TGTGCCAGCAGCTTAGGGCCCCTAAAAAGCTCCTACGAGCAGTACTTC.

The CDR3 bases are TGTGCCAGCAGTTGGGGGGGTTCTGACAATCAGCCCCAGCATTTT. Translated, it gives CASSWGGSDNQPQHF. The chain employs TRBV28 and TRBJ1-5, with a possible D match to TRBD1 (5 bases). The CDR3 has 15 residues. Germline values: CDR1 MDHEN, CDR2 SYDVKM. The V and J ends lost 4 bases and 3 bases respectively, with 13 bases between them.

The CDR3 DNA is TGTGCCGTCAAACGGACTAGCGGGAGCTACGAGCAGTACTTC. Amino acid sequence: CAVKRTSGSYEQYF. The V gene is TRBV10-3, the J gene TRBJ2-7; 13 bases agree with TRBD2. The germline gives CDR1 ENHRY, CDR2 SYGVKD. CDR3 length: 14 amino acids. With 11 bases clipped from V and 3 bases from J, the junction kept 7 bases outside the gene matches.

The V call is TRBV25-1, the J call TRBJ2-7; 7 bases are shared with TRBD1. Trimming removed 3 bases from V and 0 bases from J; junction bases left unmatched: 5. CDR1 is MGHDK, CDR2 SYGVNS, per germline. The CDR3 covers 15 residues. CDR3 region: CASSENRGSSYEQYF. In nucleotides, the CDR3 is TGTGCCAGCAGTGAGAACAGGGGCAGCTCCTACGAGCAGTACTTC.

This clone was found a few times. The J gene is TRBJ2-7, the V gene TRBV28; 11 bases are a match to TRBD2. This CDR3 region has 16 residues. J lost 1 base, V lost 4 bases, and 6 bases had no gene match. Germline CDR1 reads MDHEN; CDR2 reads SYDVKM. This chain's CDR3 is CASSYRRTSGSYEQYF. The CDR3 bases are TGTGCCAGCAGTTACAGGAGGACTAGCGGGTCCTACGAGCAGTACTTC.